Many counts were recorded for the clone carrying this TCR beta chain. Its antigen is still unknown. This sample is part of a study of CD8+CD57+ T cells in acquired aplastic anemia. Regarding the study as a whole: The CD8+ Simpson's diversity of patients and controls was not significantly different. Fewer than 35 shared CD8+ CDR3s appeared highly expressed within patients' immunodominant clones.

The use of genomic DNA as template underpinned the TCR beta VDJ and CDR3 profiling. Each CDR3 protein is one row after TCRdb ran MiXCR on the reads. The table includes approximately 180,000 distinct CDR3 sequences, less than 60% detected once. The CDR3 runs 14 residues. Germline CDR1 and CDR2: SGHRS and YFSETQ. V shed 0 bases, J shed 15 bases, and the junction held 12 bases outside the gene matches. Patients chosen for sequencing had shown CD8+CD57+ cell expansion by flow cytometry. This chain joins TRBV5-1 and TRBJ2-1, with 7 bases that match TRBD2. The specimen sequenced was sorted CD4+, CD8+, or CD8+CD57+ T cells (not recorded which) from PBMCs. The sequence came from a human donor with aplastic anemia. CDR3 in DNA: TGCGCCAGCAGCTTGGATTCGGGCGGGAGCCCAGGGTTCTTC. Translated, it gives CASSLDSGGSPGFF. The whole variable domain, filled in from reference TRBV5-1 and TRBJ2-1, reads KAGVTQTPRYLIKTRGQQVTLSCSPISGHRSVSWYQQTPGQGLQFLFEYFSETQRNKGNFPGRFSGRQFSNSRSEMNVSTLELGDSALYLCASSLDSGGSPGFFGPGTRLTVL.